The 5 T cell receptor beta chains below all came from one sample that was sequenced in a study of cytomegalovirus exposure and HLA in healthy donors. Primers for the PCR totalled 60 Vbeta and 13 Jbeta. Repertoires were generated with immunoSEQ multiplex PCR, while TCRdb's copy carries only in-frame clones and drops some. The sample has around 150,000 clones. The sequenced sample consisted of PBMCs. The source of these receptors is a woman aged 60-75 years in good health and CMV-seronegative.

The CDR3 DNA follows: TGTGCCAGCAGTTCACTAGCGGGGGACCAAGAGACCCAGTACTTC. Its protein is CASSSLAGDQETQYF. The genes are TRBV28 and TRBJ2-5; TRBD2 aligns across 11 bases. Germline lookup yields CDR1 MDHEN and CDR2 SYDVKM. The CDR3 has 15 amino acids. V dropped 4 bases and J dropped 0; count of bases not matched to a gene: 1.

The chain carries TRBV18 and TRBJ2-2; D perhaps matches TRBD1 (6 bases). Deletions cut 3 bases from V and 5 bases from J, with 16 bases between. CDR3 size: 16 residues. The germline CDR1 and CDR2 sequences are KGHSH and LQKENI. CDR3 sequence: CASSPLRIQGTGELFF. CDR3 coding DNA: TGTGCCAGCTCACCCCTCAGAATACAGGGAACCGGGGAGCTGTTTTTT.

The chain combines TRBV6-1 with TRBJ2-5; 8 bases are shared with TRBD2. CDR1 MNHNS and CDR2 SASEGT come from the germline V gene. Trimming cost V 3 bases and J 2 bases; bases outside gene matches: 2. There are 14 residues in the CDR3. Here the CDR3 reads CASSDSGGQETQYF. The CDR3 nucleotides read TGTGCCAGCAGTGACAGCGGGGGACAAGAGACCCAGTACTTC.

This sequence joins TRBV4-3 and TRBJ2-7; 16 positions match TRBD2. The germline gives CDR1 LGHNA, CDR2 YSLEER. This CDR3 contains 19 residues. After removal of 1 base from V and 0 bases from J, the junction contained 6 bases not matched to a gene. The CDR3 spells CASSQVAGLAGGLSYEQYF. The CDR3 bases are TGCGCCAGCAGCCAAGTCGCGGGACTAGCGGGGGGGCTCTCCTACGAGCAGTACTTC.

The rearrangement joins TRBV6-6 to TRBJ1-2; 7 nucleotides align to TRBD1. The CDR3 loop spans 14 amino acids. Germline CDR1 and CDR2: MNHNY and SVGAGI (reference sequence). Trimming removed 7 bases from V and 7 bases from J; junction bases left unmatched: 12. The CDR3 DNA sequence: TGTGCCAGCACCACAGGGGACAGTCTTCTTGGCTACACCTTC. This translates into CASTTGDSLLGYTF.